This T cell receptor beta chain originates from a study of T cell changes during pregnancy in multiple sclerosis. Some clones are missing from TCRdb's copy, which holds only in-frame ones; the method was immunoSEQ multiplex PCR. Of more than 90,000 clones in the sample, approximately 90% are singletons; the top ten hold approximately 1.4%. Trimming pared 6 bases from V and 5 bases from J, leaving 16 bases between. Germline CDR1 is ENHRY and CDR2 is SYGVKD. The CDR3 loop spans 14 amino acids. Specimen: peripheral blood, collected in the third trimester of pregnancy. This sequence was found in a female donor with multiple sclerosis, enrolled in a pregnancy study. The chain links TRBV10-3 to TRBJ1-1; TRBD1 is a possible D gene (5 bases). In nucleotides, the CDR3 is TGTGCCATCAGAACCGGAAACCAGGGTACTGAAGCTTTCTTT. Its protein product is CAIRTGNQGTEAFF.